One and the same sample provided the 32 T cell receptor beta chains below, sequenced in a study of identical twins. MiXCR, run by TCRdb on the 5' RACE reads, gives a single entry per CDR3 protein. The data hold approximately 1.8 million distinct CDR3 sequences, with under 35% observed a single time. The sequenced material came from cord blood. These receptors originate from a newborn girl in good health.

In this sample, this clonotype turned up a few times. The genes are TRBV19 and TRBJ2-1; D not certain. Germline V CDR1 and CDR2: LNHDA, SQIVND (reference sequence). Trimming removed 1 base at V and 9 bases at J, with 10 bases between. The CDR3 loop spans 13 amino acids. CDR3 protein: CASSIGHAAEQFF. The CDR3, as DNA: TGTGCCAGTAGTATAGGCCACGCCGCTGAGCAGTTCTTC.

This clonotype was counted ten times or more. The chain carries TRBV20-1 and TRBJ2-1; D gene ambiguous. CDR1 is DFQATT and CDR2 is SNEGSKA in the germline V gene (reference sequence). This CDR3 spans 14 amino acids. Trimming left V 3 bases short and J 3 bases short, with 12 bases between. The CDR3 DNA follows: TGCAGTGCTAGGTTCCCTGCCCGCTACAATGAGCAGTTCTTC. Translated: CSARFPARYNEQFF.

The chain recombines TRBV20-1 with TRBJ2-1; 10 bases map to TRBD2. Trimming removed 3 bases from V and 3 bases from J; junction bases left unmatched: 5. Germline V gene data show CDR1 as DFQATT and CDR2 as SNEGSKA (reference sequence). This CDR3 has 15 amino acids. The CDR3 sequence: CSARVGTSDYNEQFF. The CDR3 nucleotides read TGCAGTGCTAGGGTAGGGACTAGCGACTACAATGAGCAGTTCTTC.

This clonotype was seen a few times. The chain recombines TRBV3-1 with TRBJ2-7, with no clear D. Trimming removed 5 bases from V and 0 bases from J, with 8 bases in between. The CDR3 spans 13 residues. Per germline, CDR1 LGHDT and CDR2 YNNKEL (reference sequence). This CDR3 reads CASSTHNSYEQYF. For the CDR3, the DNA is TGTGCCAGCAGCACCCACAACTCCTACGAGCAGTACTTC.

The chain is built from TRBV2 and TRBJ2-7; TRBD1 aligns across 7 bases. The CDR3 has 17 amino acids. The J segment lost 2 bases and the V segment lost 4 bases, leaving 14 bases of the junction unmatched. Germline CDR1 reads SNHLY; CDR2 reads FYNNEI. The CDR3 coding sequence is TGTGCCAGCAGTGGTCCGACCCGTTTAACAGGGGCCTACGAGCAGTACTTC. This sequence encodes CASSGPTRLTGAYEQYF. Complete variable domain (other parts from reference TRBV2 and TRBJ2-7): EPEVTQTPSHQVTQMGQEVILRCVPISNHLYFYWYRQILGQKVEFLVSFYNNEISEKSEIFDDQFSVERPDGSNFTLKIRSTKLEDSAMYFCASSGPTRLTGAYEQYFGPGTRLTVT.

This clonotype was seen a few times. The rearrangement joins TRBV25-1 to TRBJ2-7; tentative D call: TRBD1 (6 bases). CDR1 and CDR2 (germline): MGHDK, SYGVNS. The CDR3 contains 15 residues. The V end was cut by 6 bases, the J end by 0 bases, with 15 bases between. The CDR3 sequence: CASSHDRSSSYEQYF. The DNA of the CDR3 is TGTGCCAGCAGCCACGACAGGTCCAGCTCCTACGAGCAGTACTTC.

The chain is built from TRBV9 and TRBJ2-2; the D is unclear. Germline V gene data show CDR1 as SGDLS and CDR2 as YYNGEE. CDR3 size: 15 residues. Trimming cost V 0 bases and J 4 bases, with 10 bases left between them. The CDR3 spells CASSVVLDGTGELFF. The DNA of the CDR3 is TGTGCCAGCAGCGTAGTCTTGGACGGCACCGGGGAGCTGTTTTTT.

V is TRBV19 and J is TRBJ2-3; 12 bases line up with TRBD1. V shed 8 bases and J 0 bases; nucleotides not matched to a gene: 3. The CDR3 spans 15 residues. The germline gives CDR1 LNHDA, CDR2 SQIVND (reference sequence). The CDR3 DNA follows: TGTGCCAGTCGGGACAGGGGGCAGAGCACAGATACGCAGTATTTT. Translating gives CASRDRGQSTDTQYF.

Points on this clonotype: A junction boundary mismatches the germline segment, possibly from a read error. V usage is TRBV28 and J usage is TRBJ2-7, with TRBD2 matching over 11 bases. Per the germline V gene, CDR1 is MDHEN and CDR2 is SYDVKM. This CDR3 contains 19 residues. The CDR3 is CVSSPTCYSGRAPTYEQYF. CDR3 bases: TGTGTCAGCAGTCCCACCTGTTATAGCGGGAGGGCGCCTACCTACGAGCAGTACTTC.

This clonotype was found a few times. The J gene is TRBJ2-7, the V gene TRBV7-2; 8 bases line up with TRBD1. Per the germline V gene, CDR1 is SGHTA and CDR2 is FQGNSA. The CDR3 has 16 residues. The junction had 9 bases not matched to a gene; V was cut back by 1 base and J by 4 bases. The CDR3 is CASSLGRRTGSYEQYF. The CDR3 DNA is TGTGCCAGCAGCTTAGGGCGCCGGACAGGGAGTTACGAGCAGTACTTC.

The V and J genes are TRBV7-8 and TRBJ2-3; a weak D match, TRBD2 (5 bases). This CDR3 region has 16 residues. V lost 3 bases and J lost 5, with 18 bases in between. CDR1 and CDR2 (germline): SGHVS, FQNEAQ. The DNA for the CDR3 is TGTGCCAGCAGCTTTTCTTCCTGGAGGTCCCTAGATACGCAGTATTTT. It translates to CASSFSSWRSLDTQYF.

This clonotype was seen more than once but under ten times. The CDR3 sequence: CASSYKASGTFLGYEQYF. In DNA, the CDR3 is TGTGCCAGCAGTTACAAGGCTAGCGGGACCTTTCTCGGCTACGAGCAGTACTTC. The chain links TRBV6-5 to TRBJ2-7, with TRBD2 identical over 9 bases. The germline V gene encodes CDR1 MNHEY and CDR2 SVGAGI. The V and J ends lost 2 bases and 3 bases, in that order; junction bases with no gene match: 14. This CDR3 has 18 amino acids.

This clonotype was seen a handful of times. The genes are TRBV5-1 and TRBJ2-4; D might be TRBD2 (6 bases). The J call may be in error: the DNA end matches TRBJ2-7 better. CDR1 is SGHRS and CDR2 is YFSETQ in the germline V gene. CDR3 size: 18 residues. CDR3 in DNA: TGCGCCAGCAGCTTGGTTCCCCCCGGAGCTAGCGATGTCTACGAGCAGTACTTC. It codes for CASSLVPPGASDVYEQYF.

This chain links TRBV5-1 with TRBJ1-1; 9 bases fit TRBD1. The CDR3 contains 13 residues. The V gene's germline CDR1 is SGHRS and CDR2 YFSETQ. The ends lost 5 bases at V and 8 bases at J; junction bases unmatched: 7. The CDR3: CASRTGTGYEAFF. CDR3 sequence (DNA): TGCGCCAGCAGGACCGGGACAGGGTACGAAGCTTTCTTT.

The rearrangement uses TRBV12-3 or TRBV12-4 and TRBJ2-5, with D tentatively TRBD1 (5 bases). There are 13 residues in the CDR3. Trimming left V 6 bases short and J 4 bases short, with 12 bases between. CDR3 region: CASRPTGRETQYF. The CDR3 DNA sequence: TGTGCCAGCAGGCCCACAGGACGAGAGACCCAGTACTTC.

The rearrangement links TRBV2 to TRBJ1-1; TRBD1 might be the D (6 bases). Germline loops: CDR1 SNHLY, CDR2 FYNNEI. CDR3 length equals 18 residues. Trimming removed 4 bases at V and 3 bases at J, with 24 bases between. CDR3 bases: TGTGCCAGCAGTGTAGTCTCGGGCAGGGGAAGGGAGGACACTGAAGCTTTCTTT. This translates into CASSVVSGRGREDTEAFF.

This clonotype was detected a few times. The chain links TRBV7-2 to TRBJ2-3, with 9 bases aligning to TRBD2. The CDR3 runs 16 residues. The J segment lost 2 bases and the V segment lost 2 bases, leaving 5 bases of the junction unmatched. In germline, CDR1 is SGHTA, CDR2 FQGNSA. The CDR3 is CASSLTGTSFTDTQYF. The CDR3 DNA follows: TGTGCCAGCAGCTTAACCGGGACTAGCTTCACAGATACGCAGTATTTT.

The chain recombines TRBV30 with TRBJ2-3; D is uncertain. V was cut by 3 bases and J by 4 bases, with 8 bases left in between. The length of the CDR3 is 12 residues. Germline V gene lookup returns CDR1 GTSNPN and CDR2 SVGIG (reference sequence). The CDR3 nucleotides are TGTGCCTGGAGCAACCAGGCAGATACGCAGTATTTT. Amino acid sequence: CAWSNQADTQYF.

The chain recombines TRBV5-1 with TRBJ2-7; 10 bases agree with TRBD2. V was clipped by 0 bases and J by 5 bases; unmatched bases: 8. This CDR3 is built from 16 residues. CDR1 SGHRS and CDR2 YFSETQ come from the germline V gene. CDR3 nucleotide sequence: TGCGCCAGCAGCTTGGCTCTTAGGACTAGCGGCGACGAGCAGTACTTC. Amino acid sequence: CASSLALRTSGDEQYF.

The rearrangement joins TRBV4-1 to TRBJ2-7; 7 bases match TRBD1. J was trimmed by 1 base and V by 3 bases; bases with no gene match: 6. CDR3 length: 15 residues. Germline V lookup: CDR1 MGHRA, CDR2 YSYEKL. CDR3 amino acids: CASSQRDSPSYEQYF. The CDR3 coding sequence is TGCGCCAGCAGCCAGAGGGACAGTCCTTCCTACGAGCAGTACTTC.

The chain employs TRBV7-8 and TRBJ2-7; 7 nucleotides line up with TRBD2. The CDR3 loop spans 15 amino acids. Unmatched junction bases numbered 13, after V lost 4 bases and J lost 7 bases. Germline CDR1 SGHVS, CDR2 FQNEAQ. The CDR3 DNA follows: TGTGCCAGCAGCTCGATTAGCGGGTCCTACAATGAGCAGTACTTC. Translation: CASSSISGSYNEQYF.

This clonotype has only a few counts. CDR3 protein: CASGLVPPGTSLSLSTDTQYF. CDR3 coding DNA: TGTGCTAGTGGTTTAGTCCCCCCCGGGACTAGCCTTAGTTTGTCCACAGATACGCAGTATTTT. The chain combines TRBV12-5 with TRBJ2-3; 9 bases agree with TRBD2. In germline, CDR1 is LGHNT, CDR2 FRNRAP. CDR3 size: 21 residues. The J segment lost 2 bases and the V segment lost 3 bases, leaving 21 bases of the junction unmatched.

The genes are TRBV5-1 and TRBJ1-1; 11 positions match TRBD1. The CDR3 sequence is 14 residues long. V lost 7 bases to trimming and J lost 4 bases; unmatched junction nucleotides: 6. Germline CDR1 SGHRS, CDR2 YFSETQ. Written as DNA, the CDR3 is TGCGCCAGCGAGACCGGGACAGGGGGCACTGAAGCTTTCTTT. This translates into CASETGTGGTEAFF.

The rearrangement uses TRBV5-1 and TRBJ2-5; D is undetermined. Germline V CDR1 and CDR2: SGHRS, YFSETQ. Trimming removed 1 base from V and 5 bases from J, with 12 bases in between. The CDR3 covers 14 residues. For the CDR3, the DNA is TGCGCCAGCAGCTTGAATTCCGCAACGGAGACCCAGTACTTC. Translation gives CASSLNSATETQYF.

This clonotype was seen at least ten times. The CDR3 protein is CAPPSVPTDTQYF. CDR3 DNA sequence: TGTGCCCCCCCTAGCGTGCCCACAGATACGCAGTATTTT. The chain is built from TRBV10-3 and TRBJ2-3, with D maybe TRBD2 (6 bases). Germline V gene sequence: CDR1 ENHRY, CDR2 SYGVKD. The V gene lost 11 bases and the J gene lost 2 bases, with 14 bases spanning the gap. The CDR3 has 13 residues.

The rearrangement joins TRBV6-5 to TRBJ2-3; TRBD2 matches at 8 bases. The CDR3 extends over 19 amino acids. CDR1 is MNHEY, CDR2 SVGAGI, per germline. Germline trimming cut 0 bases from V and 0 bases from J; bases unmatched to any gene: 11. CDR3 protein: CASSYSLGSSGGSTDTQYF. Written as DNA, the CDR3 is TGTGCCAGCAGTTACTCCCTTGGATCGAGCGGGGGTAGCACAGATACGCAGTATTTT.

The rearrangement uses TRBV10-3 and TRBJ2-3, with 8 bases fitting TRBD2. V lost 0 bases, J lost 0 bases, and 5 bases stayed unmatched. In germline, CDR1 is ENHRY, CDR2 SYGVKD. The length of the CDR3 is 17 residues. Written as DNA, the CDR3 is TGTGCCATCAGTGAGTCGTTAGCTAGCGGGAGCACAGATACGCAGTATTTT. This codes for CAISESLASGSTDTQYF.

A note on this clonotype: The junction differs from germline at one of its ends, possibly a read error. The chain is built from TRBV10-1 and TRBJ2-1; D unclear. Germline CDR1 and CDR2: WNHNN and SYGVQD (reference sequence). This CDR3 contains 13 residues. The CDR3: CASSENGYSEQFF. The CDR3 coding sequence is TGCGCCAGCAGTGAGAATGGCTACAGTGAGCAGTTCTTC.

The rearrangement uses TRBV20-1 and TRBJ1-5; no firm D call. The ends were cut back, 5 bases at V and 5 bases at J, with 10 bases in the middle. The CDR3 consists of 12 residues. The V gene's germline CDR1 is DFQATT and CDR2 SNEGSKA (reference sequence). CDR3 sequence (DNA): TGCAGTGCTCCGATGACGGATCAGCCCCAGCATTTT. It encodes CSAPMTDQPQHF.

The V call is TRBV6-5, the J call TRBJ1-3; TRBD1 might be the D (5 bases). The CDR3 length is 15 residues. V lost 6 bases to trimming and J lost 0 bases, with 12 bases between them. Germline V gene data show CDR1 as MNHEY and CDR2 as SVGAGI. This chain's CDR3 is CASSGTGRSGNTIYF. As DNA, the CDR3 is TGTGCCAGCAGCGGGACGGGCCGCTCTGGAAACACCATATATTTT.

This clonotype was recorded at least ten times. This chain joins TRBV11-1 and TRBJ2-3, with D possibly TRBD2 on 6 matching bases. The CDR3 has 18 residues. V lost 5 bases and J 1 base, leaving 22 bases between the germline ends. Germline CDR1 SGHAT, CDR2 FQDESV (reference sequence). For the CDR3, the DNA is TGTGCCAGCAGCGATTCGATGGGTTGGTCTAGCGGCACAGATACGCAGTATTTT. As protein: CASSDSMGWSSGTDTQYF.

The chain carries TRBV4-2 and TRBJ2-1; TRBD2 agrees at 10 bases. From germline, CDR1 is LGHNA and CDR2 YNFKEQ. The CDR3 length is 16 residues. Trimming at V came to 3 bases and at J to 3 bases, leaving 5 bases not matched to a gene. DNA for the CDR3: TGTGCCAGCAGCCACCACCGACTAGCGGGCTACAATGAGCAGTTCTTC. Translation gives CASSHHRLAGYNEQFF.